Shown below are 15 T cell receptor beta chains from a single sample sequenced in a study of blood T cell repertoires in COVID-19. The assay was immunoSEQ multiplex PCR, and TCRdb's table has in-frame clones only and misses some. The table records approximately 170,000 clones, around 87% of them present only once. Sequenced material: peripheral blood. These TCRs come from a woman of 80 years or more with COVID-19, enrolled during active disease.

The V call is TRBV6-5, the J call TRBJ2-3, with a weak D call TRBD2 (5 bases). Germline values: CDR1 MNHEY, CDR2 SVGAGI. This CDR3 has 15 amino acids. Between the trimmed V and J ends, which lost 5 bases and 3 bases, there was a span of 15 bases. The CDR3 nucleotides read TGTGCCAGCAGTATCGTACGGGCGGGTACAGATACGCAGTATTTT. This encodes CASSIVRAGTDTQYF.

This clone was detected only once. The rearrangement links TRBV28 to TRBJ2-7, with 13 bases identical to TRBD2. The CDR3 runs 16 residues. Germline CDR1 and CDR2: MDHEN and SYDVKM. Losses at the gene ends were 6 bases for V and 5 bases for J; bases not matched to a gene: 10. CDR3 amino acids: CASSLRTSGSINEQYF. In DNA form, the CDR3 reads TGTGCCAGCAGCCTCCGGACTAGCGGGAGTATCAACGAGCAGTACTTC.

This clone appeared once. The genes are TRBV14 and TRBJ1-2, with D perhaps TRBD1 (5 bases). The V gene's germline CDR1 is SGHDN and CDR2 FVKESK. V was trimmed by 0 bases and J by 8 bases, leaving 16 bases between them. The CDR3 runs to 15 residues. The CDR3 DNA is TGTGCCAGCAGCCAAGACAGGGTTCCTGGCTTGGGCTACACCTTC. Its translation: CASSQDRVPGLGYTF.

As DNA, the CDR3 is TGCAGCGTCGGATCACAGGGGCCGAGCTACGAGCAGTACTTC. Its translation: CSVGSQGPSYEQYF. The rearrangement uses TRBV29-1 and TRBJ2-7; 7 bases are a match to TRBD1. Germline trimming cut 6 bases from V and 3 bases from J; bases unmatched to any gene: 11. Germline loops: CDR1 SQVTM, CDR2 ANQGSEA. The CDR3 loop spans 14 amino acids.

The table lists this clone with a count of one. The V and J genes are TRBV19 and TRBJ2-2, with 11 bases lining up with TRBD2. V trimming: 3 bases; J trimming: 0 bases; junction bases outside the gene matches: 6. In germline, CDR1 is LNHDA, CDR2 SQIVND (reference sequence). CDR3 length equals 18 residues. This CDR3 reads CASSMQLAGGPNTGELFF. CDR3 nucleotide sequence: TGTGCCAGTAGTATGCAATTAGCGGGAGGGCCGAACACCGGGGAGCTGTTTTTT.

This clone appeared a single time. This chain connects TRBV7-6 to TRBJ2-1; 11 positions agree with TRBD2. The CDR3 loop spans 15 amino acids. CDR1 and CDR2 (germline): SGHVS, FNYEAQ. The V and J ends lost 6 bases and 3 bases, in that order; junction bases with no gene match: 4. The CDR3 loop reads CASSGGTSGYNEQFF. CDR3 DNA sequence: TGTGCCAGCAGTGGCGGGACTAGCGGCTACAATGAGCAGTTCTTC.

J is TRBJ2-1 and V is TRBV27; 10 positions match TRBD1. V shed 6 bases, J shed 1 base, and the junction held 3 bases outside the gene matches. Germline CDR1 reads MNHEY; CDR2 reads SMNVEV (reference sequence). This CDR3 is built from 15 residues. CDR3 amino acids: CASRGGQGSYNEQFF. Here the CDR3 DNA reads TGTGCCAGCAGGGGGGGACAGGGGTCCTACAATGAGCAGTTCTTC.

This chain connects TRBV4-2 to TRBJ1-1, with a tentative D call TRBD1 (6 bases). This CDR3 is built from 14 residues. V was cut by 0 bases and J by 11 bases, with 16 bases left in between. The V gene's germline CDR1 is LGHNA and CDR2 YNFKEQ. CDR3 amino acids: CASSQDRGGREAFF. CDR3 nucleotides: TGTGCCAGCAGCCAAGATCGGGGGGGCAGGGAGGCTTTCTTT.

CDR3 DNA: TGCGCCAGCAGCCCTGTACAGGGTAAGGGCACTGAAGCTTTCTTT. It encodes CASSPVQGKGTEAFF. V usage is TRBV5-1 and J usage is TRBJ1-1, with D tentatively TRBD1 (6 bases). Deletions cut 4 bases from V and 4 bases from J, with 17 bases between. The germline V gene encodes CDR1 SGHRS and CDR2 YFSETQ. This CDR3 region has 15 residues.

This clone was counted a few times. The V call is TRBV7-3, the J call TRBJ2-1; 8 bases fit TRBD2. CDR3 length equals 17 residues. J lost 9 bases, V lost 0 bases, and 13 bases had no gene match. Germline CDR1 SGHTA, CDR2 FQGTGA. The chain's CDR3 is CASSLTGLAGLSGEQFF. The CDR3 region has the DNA TGTGCCAGCAGCTTAACGGGGCTAGCGGGCTTATCTGGTGAGCAGTTCTTC.

CDR3: CASSNLQGYEQYF. The CDR3 nucleotides are TGTGCCAGCAGCAATTTACAGGGTTACGAGCAGTACTTC. The J gene is TRBJ2-7, the V gene TRBV5-4; TRBD1 is a possible D gene (6 bases). The CDR3 contains 13 residues. Germline V gene sequence: CDR1 SGHNT, CDR2 YYREEE (reference sequence). V lost 4 bases, J lost 4 bases, and 12 bases lay in between.

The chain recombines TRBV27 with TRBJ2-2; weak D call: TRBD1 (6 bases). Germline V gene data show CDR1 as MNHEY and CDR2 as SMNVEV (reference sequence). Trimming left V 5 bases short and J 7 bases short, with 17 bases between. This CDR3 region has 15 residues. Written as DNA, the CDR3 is TGTGCCAGCAGTCGGCCGGACAGTTTCCACGGGGAGCTGTTTTTT. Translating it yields CASSRPDSFHGELFF.

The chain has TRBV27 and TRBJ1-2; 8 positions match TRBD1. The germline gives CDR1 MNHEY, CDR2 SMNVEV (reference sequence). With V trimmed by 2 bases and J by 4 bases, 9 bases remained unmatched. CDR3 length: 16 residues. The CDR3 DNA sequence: TGTGCCAGCAGTTTAGCGGGACAGGCGGAAAGCTATGGCTACACCTTC. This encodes CASSLAGQAESYGYTF.

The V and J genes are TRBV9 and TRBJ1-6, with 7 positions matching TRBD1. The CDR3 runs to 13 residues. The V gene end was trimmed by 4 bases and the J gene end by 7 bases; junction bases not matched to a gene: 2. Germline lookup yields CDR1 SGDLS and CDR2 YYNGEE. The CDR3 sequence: CASSPGQNSPLHF. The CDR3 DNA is TGTGCCAGCAGCCCGGGACAGAATTCACCCCTCCACTTT. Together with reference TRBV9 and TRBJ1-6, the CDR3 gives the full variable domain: DSGVTQTPKHLITATGQRVTLRCSPRSGDLSVYWYQQSLDQGLQFLIQYYNGEERAKGNILERFSAQQFPDLHSELNLSSLELGDSALYFCASSPGQNSPLHFGNGTRLTVT.

DNA of the CDR3: TGTGCCAGTAGTACTAGCGGGAGGGCCGGAAATGAGCAGTTCTTC. Translated, it gives CASSTSGRAGNEQFF. The chain is built from TRBV19 and TRBJ2-1, with 12 bases lining up with TRBD2. The CDR3 extends over 15 amino acids. CDR1 LNHDA and CDR2 SQIVND come from the germline V gene (reference sequence). V lost 4 bases, J lost 7 bases, and 5 bases stayed unmatched. Supplemented by reference TRBV19 and TRBJ2-1, the full variable domain reads DGGITQSPKYLFRKEGQNVTLSCEQNLNHDAMYWYRQDPGQGLRLIYYSQIVNDFQKGDIAEGYSVSREKKESFPLTVTSAQKNPTAFYLCASSTSGRAGNEQFFGPGTRLTVL.